Shown below are 30 T cell receptor beta chains from a single sample sequenced in a study of OX40 agonist ivuxolimab in advanced cancers. This table comes from immunoSEQ multiplex PCR, and its TCRdb copy is limited to in-frame clones, with some not included. Seen here are roughly 76,000 clones, 85% to 90% observed once, and the top ten hold 2% to 3%. The material was CD4+ or CD8+ T cells sorted from blood, obtained in a trial of the OX40 agonist ivuxolimab. The receptors here all came from an adult with an advanced solid tumor such as melanoma, head and neck, liver or kidney cancer.

CDR3 amino acids: CATSRDGNSPLHF. CDR3 DNA sequence: TGTGCCACCAGCAGAGACGGAAATTCACCCCTCCACTTT. This chain joins TRBV15 and TRBJ1-6; D not certain. V was pared by 0 bases and J by 7 bases, with 4 bases between. Looked up from germline, CDR1 is LNHNV and CDR2 is YYDKDF (reference sequence). This CDR3 is built from 13 residues.

This chain connects TRBV29-1 to TRBJ2-5, with 7 positions matching TRBD2. The J call is doubtful: the DNA matches TRBJ2-7 better. The CDR3 is made up of 13 amino acids. Germline values: CDR1 SQVTM, CDR2 ANQGSEA. CDR3 nucleotide sequence: TGCAGCGTGGGGGGGTACTCCCCCTACGAGCAGTACTTC. Encoded protein: CSVGGYSPYEQYF.

The chain joins TRBV6-5 to TRBJ1-4; TRBD1 agrees at 7 bases. The CDR3 is made up of 12 amino acids. V was clipped by 5 bases and J by 9 bases; unmatched bases: 3. CDR1 is MNHEY, CDR2 SVGAGI, per germline. The DNA of the CDR3 is TGTGCCAGCAGTCCGGGACAGCAAAAACTGTTTTTT. Its translation: CASSPGQQKLFF.

This sequence joins TRBV7-2 and TRBJ1-2; the D is unclear. The CDR3 sequence is 13 residues long. CDR1 is SGHTA, CDR2 FQGNSA, per germline. V shed 5 bases and J shed 6 bases, with 13 bases lying between them. CDR3 sequence reads: CASSHPTGNGYTF. DNA of the CDR3: TGTGCCAGCAGCCATCCGACGGGTAATGGCTACACCTTC.

The chain couples TRBV6-5 to TRBJ1-1; D call uncertain. Looked up from germline, CDR1 is MNHEY and CDR2 is SVGAGI. The V gene lost 0 bases and the J gene lost 5 bases, with 7 bases spanning the gap. CDR3 length: 13 amino acids. The CDR3 reads CASSYSGGTEAFF. The CDR3 coding sequence is TGTGCCAGCAGTTACTCAGGAGGGACTGAAGCTTTCTTT.

The J gene is TRBJ1-1, the V gene TRBV7-6, with TRBD1 matching over 8 bases. This CDR3 contains 14 residues. Germline trimming cut 5 bases from V and 3 bases from J; bases unmatched to any gene: 5. Germline values: CDR1 SGHVS, CDR2 FNYEAQ. CDR3: CASSVTGGDTEAFF. In nucleotides, the CDR3 is TGTGCCAGCAGCGTTACAGGGGGAGACACTGAAGCTTTCTTT.

V and J are TRBV7-9 and TRBJ1-1; the D gene is possibly TRBD1 (6 bases). Germline assignment: CDR1 SEHNR and CDR2 FQNEAQ (reference sequence). Trimming left V 1 base short and J 5 bases short, with 14 bases between. The CDR3 is made up of 15 amino acids. This CDR3 is CASSLEAGARTEAFF. The CDR3, as DNA: TGTGCCAGCAGCTTAGAGGCAGGGGCTAGAACTGAAGCTTTCTTT.

This clone was counted only a few times. The chain couples TRBV25-1 to TRBJ1-5; D gene unclear. CDR3 length: 12 residues. Trimming cost V 4 bases and J 0 bases, with 1 base left between them. Germline V gene lookup returns CDR1 MGHDK and CDR2 SYGVNS. The CDR3 reads CASSGSNQPQHF. The CDR3 DNA reads as TGTGCCAGCAGTGGTAGCAATCAGCCCCAGCATTTT.

The rearrangement links TRBV7-8 to TRBJ1-4; D ambiguous. Germline V gene data show CDR1 as SGHVS and CDR2 as FQNEAQ. CDR3 size: 13 residues. V lost 7 bases to trimming and J lost 7 bases, with 13 bases between them. The CDR3 DNA is TGTGCCAGCACCGATTGGGAAGGTGAAAAACTGTTTTTT. Encoded protein: CASTDWEGEKLFF. The full variable domain, in which reference TRBV7-8 and TRBJ1-4 provide the parts outside the CDR3, is GAGVSQSPRYKVAKRGQDVALRCDPISGHVSLFWYQQALGQGPEFLTYFQNEAQLDKSGLPSDRFFAERPEGSVSTLKIQRTQQEDSAVYLCASTDWEGEKLFFGSGTQLSVL.

The chain recombines TRBV9 with TRBJ2-1; possible D gene TRBD2, 5 bases. Germline V CDR1 and CDR2: SGDLS, YYNGEE. This CDR3 contains 15 residues. Trimming took 4 bases from V and 3 from J, leaving 14 bases between them. The CDR3 protein is CASSLRIGSYNEQFF. CDR3 DNA: TGTGCCAGCAGCCTAAGGATTGGGAGCTACAATGAGCAGTTCTTC.

The chain has TRBV28 and TRBJ1-4; D is undetermined. The CDR3 loop spans 14 amino acids. Trimming left V 5 bases short and J 4 bases short, with 11 bases between. Germline loops: CDR1 MDHEN, CDR2 SYDVKM. CDR3 in amino acids: CASSDGPLNEKLFF. The DNA of the CDR3 is TGTGCCAGCAGTGACGGACCGCTTAATGAAAAACTGTTTTTT.

The J gene is TRBJ1-5, the V gene TRBV19; the D gene is possibly TRBD1 (6 bases). The CDR3 consists of 15 residues. The V gene lost 3 bases and the J gene lost 6 bases, with 15 bases spanning the gap. The germline V gene encodes CDR1 LNHDA and CDR2 SQIVND (reference sequence). The DNA for the CDR3 is TGTGCCAGTAGTATGCGTCAGGGGTCGGTTCAGCCCCAGCATTTT. Amino acids: CASSMRQGSVQPQHF.

The rearrangement links TRBV7-2 to TRBJ2-3; TRBD2 agrees at 7 bases. J gave up 6 bases and V 5 bases, and 5 bases lay outside the gene matches. The CDR3 totals 13 residues. CDR1 is SGHTA and CDR2 is FQGNSA in the germline V gene. The CDR3 loop reads CASSPARGDTQYF. CDR3 sequence (DNA): TGTGCCAGCAGCCCCGCGCGGGGGGATACGCAGTATTTT. Full variable domain (remainder filled in from reference TRBV7-2 and TRBJ2-3): GAGVSQSPSNKVTEKGKDVELRCDPISGHTALYWYRQSLGQGLEFLIYFQGNSAPDKSGLPSDRFSAERTGGSVSTLTIQRTQQEDSAVYLCASSPARGDTQYFGPGTRLTVL.

This clone has a single count. The rearrangement links TRBV18 to TRBJ2-2, with D uncertain. V dropped 6 bases and J dropped 0 bases, with 8 bases sitting between them. Germline values: CDR1 KGHSH, CDR2 LQKENI. The CDR3 covers 14 residues. CDR3 in amino acids: CASSAPSNTGELFF. For the CDR3, the DNA is TGTGCCAGCTCGGCCCCGTCGAACACCGGGGAGCTGTTTTTT.

The rearrangement uses TRBV25-1 and TRBJ1-3; D is perhaps TRBD1 (5 bases). V lost 5 bases, J lost 4 bases, and 15 bases lay in between. CDR3 length: 15 residues. From germline, CDR1 is MGHDK and CDR2 SYGVNS. CDR3 nucleotides: TGTGCCAGCAGTCCATTCGGGGGTGCCGGAAACACCATATATTTT. Its translation: CASSPFGGAGNTIYF.

The rearrangement uses TRBV7-2 and TRBJ1-1; no firm D call. CDR1 is SGHTA and CDR2 is FQGNSA in the germline V gene. The V gene lost 1 base and the J gene lost 1 base, with 4 bases spanning the gap. This CDR3 has 13 amino acids. CDR3 residues: CASSLEANTEAFF. DNA for the CDR3: TGTGCCAGCAGCTTAGAGGCGAACACTGAAGCTTTCTTT.

This rearrangement joins TRBV5-8 to TRBJ2-7, with D uncertain. This CDR3 is built from 13 residues. Trimming removed 3 bases at V and 2 bases at J, with 9 bases between. Germline CDR1 reads SGHTS; CDR2 reads YDEGEE. The chain's CDR3 is CASSSQWAYEQYV. Written as DNA, the CDR3 is TGTGCCAGCAGCTCACAGTGGGCCTACGAGCAGTACGTC.

This chain connects TRBV5-5 to TRBJ2-3; 9 bases line up with TRBD1. The ends lost 4 bases at V and 5 bases at J; junction bases unmatched: 5. In germline, CDR1 is SGHKS, CDR2 YYEKEE (reference sequence). The CDR3 consists of 14 residues. The CDR3 loop reads CASSLGQGQDTQYF. The CDR3 region has the DNA TGTGCCAGCAGCCTTGGACAGGGGCAAGATACGCAGTATTTT. Supplemented by reference TRBV5-5 and TRBJ2-3, the full variable domain reads DAGVTQSPTHLIKTRGQQVTLRCSPISGHKSVSWYQQVLGQGPQFIFQYYEKEERGRGNFPDRFSARQFPNYSSELNVNALLLGDSALYLCASSLGQGQDTQYFGPGTRLTVL.

The rearrangement uses TRBV2 and TRBJ2-5; possible D gene TRBD1, 6 bases. Trimming stripped 6 bases from V and 3 bases from J, with 17 bases between. CDR1 and CDR2 from the germline V gene are SNHLY and FYNNEI. This CDR3 spans 15 amino acids. In DNA, the CDR3 is TGTGCCAGCAGCAGTGACCTGACAGGAGAAGAGACCCAGTACTTC. Translating gives CASSSDLTGEETQYF.

The chain couples TRBV7-9 to TRBJ2-1; D may match TRBD1 or TRBD2 (5 bases each). V was pared by 2 bases and J by 5 bases, with 22 bases between. CDR1 and CDR2 (germline): SEHNR, FQNEAQ (reference sequence). The CDR3 consists of 18 residues. CDR3 amino acids: CASSLIMGPTQTNNEQFF. The CDR3 nucleotides read TGTGCCAGCAGCTTAATAATGGGACCTACCCAGACTAACAATGAGCAGTTCTTC.

The chain is built from TRBV20-1 and TRBJ1-4; D unclear. The length of the CDR3 is 11 residues. V dropped 4 bases and J dropped 8 bases, with 8 bases sitting between them. Germline CDR1 DFQATT, CDR2 SNEGSKA (reference sequence). The CDR3 spells CSAKDREKLFF. The CDR3 nucleotides read TGCAGTGCTAAGGACCGAGAAAAACTGTTTTTT.

This clone is labeled as large (0.1 to 1%). The chain recombines TRBV12-5 with TRBJ1-2; tentative D call: TRBD1 (5 bases). This CDR3 has 16 residues. CDR1 and CDR2 from the germline V gene are LGHNT and FRNRAP. Deletions cut 1 base from V and 6 bases from J, with 18 bases between. The CDR3 nucleotides read TGTGCTAGTGGTTTGGGGGGGACGTCCGGAGAGGATGGCTACACCTTC. Amino acid sequence: CASGLGGTSGEDGYTF.

The rearrangement uses TRBV6-1 and TRBJ2-3, with D tentatively TRBD2 (5 bases). Germline assignment: CDR1 MNHNS and CDR2 SASEGT. This CDR3 has 15 residues. V gave up 8 bases and J gave up 6 bases, with 21 bases separating them. The CDR3 sequence: CASCRATSSEDTQYF. CDR3 nucleotides: TGTGCCAGCTGTAGAGCTACTAGTTCGGAGGATACGCAGTATTTT.

The rearrangement uses TRBV28 and TRBJ2-6, with D tentatively TRBD1 (6 bases). V lost 3 bases to trimming and J lost 0 bases, with 18 bases between them. Germline V gene sequence: CDR1 MDHEN, CDR2 SYDVKM. The CDR3 consists of 19 residues. CDR3 nucleotides: TGTGCCAGCAGTTTTTGGGGACACCTACTAAGCTCTGGGGCCAACGTCCTGACTTTC. Translating gives CASSFWGHLLSSGANVLTF.

The chain employs TRBV28 and TRBJ1-6, with 7 bases matching TRBD1. The germline CDR1 and CDR2 sequences are MDHEN and SYDVKM. The CDR3 has 15 residues. The trim removed 6 bases at V and 8 bases at J, leaving 10 bases unmatched. The CDR3 bases are TGTGCCAGCAGCATGGAAGGGGGCGCAGATTCACCCCTCCACTTT. Its protein product is CASSMEGGADSPLHF. Full variable domain (rest looked up from reference TRBV28 and TRBJ1-6): DVKVTQSSRYLVKRTGEKVFLECVQDMDHENMFWYRQDPGLGLRLIYFSYDVKMKEKGDIPEGYSVSREKKERFSLILESASTNQTSMYLCASSMEGGADSPLHFGNGTRLTVT.

V is TRBV12-5 and J is TRBJ2-7, with TRBD1 matching over 8 bases. CDR3 length: 14 amino acids. With V trimmed by 5 bases and J by 6 bases, 9 bases remained unmatched. Looked up from germline, CDR1 is LGHNT and CDR2 is FRNRAP. The CDR3 DNA follows: TGTGCTAGTGGTAAGGACAGGGTGGTCTCCGAGCAGTACTTC. Protein: CASGKDRVVSEQYF.

This rearrangement joins TRBV9 to TRBJ1-1, with D tentatively TRBD1 (6 bases). The CDR3 covers 14 residues. Trimming stripped 7 bases from V and 5 bases from J, with 18 bases between. The germline V gene has CDR1 SGDLS and CDR2 YYNGEE. The CDR3 DNA reads as TGTGCCAGCGACAGGAGGGGGAGTCAAACTGAAGCTTTCTTT. It is translated as CASDRRGSQTEAFF. Variable domain in full (rest from reference TRBV9 and TRBJ1-1): DSGVTQTPKHLITATGQRVTLRCSPRSGDLSVYWYQQSLDQGLQFLIQYYNGEERAKGNILERFSAQQFPDLHSELNLSSLELGDSALYFCASDRRGSQTEAFFGQGTRLTVV.

The chain combines TRBV10-3 with TRBJ2-7; D not resolved. This CDR3 contains 12 residues. Germline lookup yields CDR1 ENHRY and CDR2 SYGVKD. V lost 6 bases, J lost 2 bases, and 8 bases lay in between. In nucleotides, the CDR3 is TGTGCCATCAGCCGACGCCCCTACGAGCAGTACTTC. Its translation is CAISRRPYEQYF.

This clone occurred once. The CDR3 is CASSLSAVNTGELFF. For the CDR3, the DNA is TGCGCCAGCAGCCTCTCGGCAGTTAACACCGGGGAGCTGTTTTTT. The rearrangement uses TRBV10-2 and TRBJ2-2; no clear D. The V end was cut by 6 bases, the J end by 2 bases, with 13 bases between. CDR1 WSHSY and CDR2 SAAADI come from the germline V gene. This CDR3 contains 15 residues.

V and J are TRBV5-5 and TRBJ2-7; the match to TRBD2 covers 11 bases. V was clipped by 4 bases and J by 2 bases; unmatched bases: 5. Germline CDR1 reads SGHKS; CDR2 reads YYEKEE (reference sequence). The CDR3 runs to 15 residues. This chain's CDR3 is CASSKLAGATYEQYV. DNA for the CDR3: TGTGCCAGCAGCAAACTAGCGGGGGCTACCTACGAGCAGTACGTC.